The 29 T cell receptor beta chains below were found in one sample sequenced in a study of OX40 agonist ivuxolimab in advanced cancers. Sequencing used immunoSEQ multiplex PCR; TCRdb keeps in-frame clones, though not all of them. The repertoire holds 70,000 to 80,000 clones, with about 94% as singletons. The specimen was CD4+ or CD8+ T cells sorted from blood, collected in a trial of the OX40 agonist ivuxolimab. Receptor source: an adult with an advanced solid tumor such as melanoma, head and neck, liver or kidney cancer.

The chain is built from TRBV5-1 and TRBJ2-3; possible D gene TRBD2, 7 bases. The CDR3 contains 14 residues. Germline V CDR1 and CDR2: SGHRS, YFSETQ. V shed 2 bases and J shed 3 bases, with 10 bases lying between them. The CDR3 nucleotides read TGCGCCAGCAGCTTACAGGGAGGGACAGATACGCAGTATTTT. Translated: CASSLQGGTDTQYF.

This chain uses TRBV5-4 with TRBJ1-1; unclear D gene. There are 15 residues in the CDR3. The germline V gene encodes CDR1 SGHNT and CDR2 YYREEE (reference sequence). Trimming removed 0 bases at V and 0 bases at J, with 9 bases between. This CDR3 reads CASSLDPQVNTEAFF. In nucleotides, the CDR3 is TGTGCCAGCAGCTTGGATCCGCAAGTGAACACTGAAGCTTTCTTT.

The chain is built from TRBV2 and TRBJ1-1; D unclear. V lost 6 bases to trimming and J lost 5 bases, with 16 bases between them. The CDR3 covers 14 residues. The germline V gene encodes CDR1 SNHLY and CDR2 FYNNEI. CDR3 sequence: CASREDLGTTEAFF. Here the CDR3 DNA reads TGTGCCAGCAGAGAGGACCTGGGAACTACTGAAGCTTTCTTT. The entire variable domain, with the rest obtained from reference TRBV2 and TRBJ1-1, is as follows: EPEVTQTPSHQVTQMGQEVILRCVPISNHLYFYWYRQILGQKVEFLVSFYNNEISEKSEIFDDQFSVERPDGSNFTLKIRSTKLEDSAMYFCASREDLGTTEAFFGQGTRLTVV.

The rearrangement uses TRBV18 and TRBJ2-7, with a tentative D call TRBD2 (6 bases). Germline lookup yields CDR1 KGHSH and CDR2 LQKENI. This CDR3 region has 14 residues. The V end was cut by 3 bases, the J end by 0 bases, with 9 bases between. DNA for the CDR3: TGTGCCAGCTCACCGGGACTTAGCTCCTACGAGCAGTACTTC. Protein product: CASSPGLSSYEQYF.

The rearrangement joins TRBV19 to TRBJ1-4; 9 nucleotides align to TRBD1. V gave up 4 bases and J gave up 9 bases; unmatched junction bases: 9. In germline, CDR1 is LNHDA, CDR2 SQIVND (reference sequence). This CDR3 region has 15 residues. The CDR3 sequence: CASSSAGTGKQKLFF. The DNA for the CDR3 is TGTGCCAGTAGTAGCGCCGGGACAGGGAAGCAAAAACTGTTTTTT.

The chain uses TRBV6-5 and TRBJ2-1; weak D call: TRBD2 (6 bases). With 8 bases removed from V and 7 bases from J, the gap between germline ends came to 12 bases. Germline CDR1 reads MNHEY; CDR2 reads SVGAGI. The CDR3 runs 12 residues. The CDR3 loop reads CASGLNKNEQFF. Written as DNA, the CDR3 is TGTGCCAGCGGACTAAACAAGAATGAGCAGTTCTTC.

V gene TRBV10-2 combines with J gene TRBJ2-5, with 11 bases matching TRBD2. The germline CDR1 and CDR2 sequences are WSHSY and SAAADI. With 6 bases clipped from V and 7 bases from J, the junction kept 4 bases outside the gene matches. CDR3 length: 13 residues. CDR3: CASRLAGDTTQYF. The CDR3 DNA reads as TGCGCCAGCAGACTAGCGGGAGATACGACCCAGTACTTC.

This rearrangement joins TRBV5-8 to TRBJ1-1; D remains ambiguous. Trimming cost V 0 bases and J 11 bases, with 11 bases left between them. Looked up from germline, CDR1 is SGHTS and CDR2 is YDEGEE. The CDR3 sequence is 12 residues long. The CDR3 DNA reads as TGTGCCAGCAGCTTGGCCGGGCGGGCGGCTTTCTTT. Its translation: CASSLAGRAAFF.

CDR3 sequence: CASSFQSLPTDEQYF. The CDR3 DNA reads as TGCGCCAGCAGCTTTCAATCCCTTCCGACGGACGAGCAGTACTTC. V gene TRBV5-1 combines with J gene TRBJ2-7, with D hard to call. With 2 bases removed from V and 5 bases from J, the gap between germline ends came to 17 bases. Germline V gene sequence: CDR1 SGHRS, CDR2 YFSETQ. The CDR3 is 15 amino acids.

CDR3 residues: CASSNGGYGRYGYTF. CDR3 sequence (DNA): TGTGCCAGCAGTAACGGAGGGTACGGACGCTATGGCTACACCTTC. The chain couples TRBV28 to TRBJ1-2; the D is unclear. This CDR3 is built from 15 residues. Germline V CDR1 and CDR2: MDHEN, SYDVKM. V was shortened by 5 bases and J by 4 bases, with 17 bases between the two germline ends.

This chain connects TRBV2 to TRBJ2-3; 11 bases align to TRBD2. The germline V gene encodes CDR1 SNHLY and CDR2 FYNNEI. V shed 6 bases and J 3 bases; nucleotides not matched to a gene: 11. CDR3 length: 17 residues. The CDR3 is CASSRGLAGGRTDTQYF. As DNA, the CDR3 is TGTGCCAGCAGCCGGGGGTTAGCGGGAGGGCGGACAGATACGCAGTATTTT.

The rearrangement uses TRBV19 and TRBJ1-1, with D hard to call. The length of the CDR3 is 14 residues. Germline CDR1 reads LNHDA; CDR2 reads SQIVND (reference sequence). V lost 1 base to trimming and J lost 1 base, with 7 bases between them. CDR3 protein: CASSIGIPNTEAFF. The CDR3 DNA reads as TGTGCCAGTAGTATAGGCATCCCGAACACTGAAGCTTTCTTT.

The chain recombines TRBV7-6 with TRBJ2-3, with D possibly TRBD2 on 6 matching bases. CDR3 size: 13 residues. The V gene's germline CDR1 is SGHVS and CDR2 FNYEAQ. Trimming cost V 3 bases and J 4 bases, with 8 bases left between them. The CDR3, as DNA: TGTGCCAGCAGCTTGGGACTTGCAGATACGCAGTATTTT. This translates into CASSLGLADTQYF.

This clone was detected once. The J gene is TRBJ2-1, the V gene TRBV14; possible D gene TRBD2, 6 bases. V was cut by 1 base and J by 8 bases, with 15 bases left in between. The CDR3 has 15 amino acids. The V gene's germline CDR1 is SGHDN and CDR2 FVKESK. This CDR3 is CASSQVSGSLDEQFF. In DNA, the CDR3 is TGTGCCAGCAGCCAAGTGTCCGGGAGTTTGGATGAGCAGTTCTTC. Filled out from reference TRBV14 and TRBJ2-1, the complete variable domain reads EAGVTQFPSHSVIEKGQTVTLRCDPISGHDNLYWYRRVMGKEIKFLLHFVKESKQDESGMPNNRFLAERTGGTYSTLKVQPAELEDSGVYFCASSQVSGSLDEQFFGPGTRLTVL.

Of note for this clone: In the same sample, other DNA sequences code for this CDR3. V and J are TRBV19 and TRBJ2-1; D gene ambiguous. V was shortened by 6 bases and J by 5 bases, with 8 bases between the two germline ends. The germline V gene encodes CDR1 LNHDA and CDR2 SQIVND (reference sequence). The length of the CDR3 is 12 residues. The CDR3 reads CASSPRDNEQFF. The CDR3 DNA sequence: TGTGCCAGTAGCCCTCGGGACAATGAGCAGTTCTTC.

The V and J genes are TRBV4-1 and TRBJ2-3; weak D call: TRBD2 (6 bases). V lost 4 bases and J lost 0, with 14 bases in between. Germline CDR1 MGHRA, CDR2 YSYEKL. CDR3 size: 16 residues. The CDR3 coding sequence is TGCGCCAGCAGCCTACGGGCGGGGACTAGCACAGATACGCAGTATTTT. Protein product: CASSLRAGTSTDTQYF.

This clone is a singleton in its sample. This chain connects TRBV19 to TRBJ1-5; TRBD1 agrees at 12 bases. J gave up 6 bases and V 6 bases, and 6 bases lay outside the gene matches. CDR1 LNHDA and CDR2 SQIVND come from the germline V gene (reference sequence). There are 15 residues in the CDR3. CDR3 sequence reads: CASSGTGGLGQPQHF. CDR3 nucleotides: TGTGCCAGTAGCGGGACAGGGGGCTTAGGTCAGCCCCAGCATTTT. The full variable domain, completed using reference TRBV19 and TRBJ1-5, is DGGITQSPKYLFRKEGQNVTLSCEQNLNHDAMYWYRQDPGQGLRLIYYSQIVNDFQKGDIAEGYSVSREKKESFPLTVTSAQKNPTAFYLCASSGTGGLGQPQHFGDGTRLSIL.

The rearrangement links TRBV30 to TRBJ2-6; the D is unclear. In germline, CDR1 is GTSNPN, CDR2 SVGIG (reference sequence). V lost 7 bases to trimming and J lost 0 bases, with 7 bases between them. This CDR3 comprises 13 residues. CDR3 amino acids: CAFRTSGANVLTF. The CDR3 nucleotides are TGTGCCTTCAGGACCTCTGGGGCCAACGTCCTGACTTTC.

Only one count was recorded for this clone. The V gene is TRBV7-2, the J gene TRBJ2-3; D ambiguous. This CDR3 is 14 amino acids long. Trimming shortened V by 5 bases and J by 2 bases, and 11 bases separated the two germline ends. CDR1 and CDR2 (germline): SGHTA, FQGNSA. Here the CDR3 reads CASSPSPATDTQYF. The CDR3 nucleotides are TGTGCCAGCAGCCCCAGCCCCGCCACAGATACGCAGTATTTT.

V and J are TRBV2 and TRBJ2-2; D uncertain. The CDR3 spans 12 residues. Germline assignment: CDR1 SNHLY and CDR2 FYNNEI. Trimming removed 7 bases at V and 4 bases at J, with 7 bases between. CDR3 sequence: CASTSSTGELFF. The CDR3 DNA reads TGTGCCAGCACCAGTTCCACCGGGGAGCTGTTTTTT. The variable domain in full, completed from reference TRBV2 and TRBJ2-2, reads EPEVTQTPSHQVTQMGQEVILRCVPISNHLYFYWYRQILGQKVEFLVSFYNNEISEKSEIFDDQFSVERPDGSNFTLKIRSTKLEDSAMYFCASTSSTGELFFGEGSRLTVL.

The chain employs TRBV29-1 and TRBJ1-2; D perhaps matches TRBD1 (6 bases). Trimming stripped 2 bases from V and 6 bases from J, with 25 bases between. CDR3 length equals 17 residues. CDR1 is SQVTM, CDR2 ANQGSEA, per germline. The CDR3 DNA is TGCAGCGTTGAAAGAGGATTATTACAGGGACTCTCTGATGGCTACACCTTC. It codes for CSVERGLLQGLSDGYTF.

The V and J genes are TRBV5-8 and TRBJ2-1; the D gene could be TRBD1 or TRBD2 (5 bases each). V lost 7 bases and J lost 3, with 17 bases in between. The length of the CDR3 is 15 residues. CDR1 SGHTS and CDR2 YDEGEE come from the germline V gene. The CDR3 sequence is CASPSRGRGYNEQFF. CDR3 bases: TGTGCCAGCCCCTCGAGGGGCCGGGGCTACAATGAGCAGTTCTTC.

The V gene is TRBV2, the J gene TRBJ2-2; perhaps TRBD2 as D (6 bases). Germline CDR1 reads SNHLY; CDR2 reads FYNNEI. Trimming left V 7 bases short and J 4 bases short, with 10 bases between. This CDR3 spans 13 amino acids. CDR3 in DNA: TGTGCCAGCAAGGGCGGGATCACCGGGGAGCTGTTTTTT. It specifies CASKGGITGELFF.

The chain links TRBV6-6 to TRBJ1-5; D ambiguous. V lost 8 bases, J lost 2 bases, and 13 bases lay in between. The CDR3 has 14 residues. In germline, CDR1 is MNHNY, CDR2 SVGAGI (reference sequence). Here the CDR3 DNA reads TGTGCCAGCCGCCTAGGAAAGGGCAATCAGCCCCAGCATTTT. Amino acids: CASRLGKGNQPQHF.

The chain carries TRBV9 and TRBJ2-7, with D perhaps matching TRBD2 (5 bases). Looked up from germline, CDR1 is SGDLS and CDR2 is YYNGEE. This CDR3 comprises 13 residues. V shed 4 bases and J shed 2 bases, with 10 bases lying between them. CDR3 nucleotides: TGTGCCAGCAGCCCTCGGGGAGCCTACGAGCAGTACTTC. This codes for CASSPRGAYEQYF.

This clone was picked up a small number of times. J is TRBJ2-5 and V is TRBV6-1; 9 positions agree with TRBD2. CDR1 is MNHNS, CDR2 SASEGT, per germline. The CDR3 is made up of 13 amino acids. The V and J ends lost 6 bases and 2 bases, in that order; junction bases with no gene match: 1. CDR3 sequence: CASRGLAQETQYF. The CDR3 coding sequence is TGTGCCAGCAGAGGACTAGCGCAAGAGACCCAGTACTTC.

This CDR3 is CASRGDTQSHEQFF. As DNA, the CDR3 is TGTGCCAGCAGGGGGGACACCCAGAGCCATGAGCAGTTCTTC. The chain recombines TRBV7-2 with TRBJ2-1; tentative D call: TRBD1 (6 bases). V was shortened by 6 bases and J by 8 bases, with 17 bases between the two germline ends. This CDR3 comprises 14 residues. Germline CDR1 reads SGHTA; CDR2 reads FQGNSA.

This CDR3 reads CATTGGAGGYTF. The CDR3 nucleotides read TGTGCCACAACAGGGGGCGCGGGTGGCTACACCTTC. The genes are TRBV6-5 and TRBJ1-2; 9 bases map to TRBD1. The CDR3 covers 12 residues. V shed 10 bases and J 7 bases; nucleotides not matched to a gene: 7. CDR1 MNHEY and CDR2 SVGAGI come from the germline V gene.

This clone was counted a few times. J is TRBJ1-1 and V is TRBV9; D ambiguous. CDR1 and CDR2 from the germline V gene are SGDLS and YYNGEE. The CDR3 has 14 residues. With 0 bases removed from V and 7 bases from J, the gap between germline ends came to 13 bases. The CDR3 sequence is CASSVATLGGEAFF. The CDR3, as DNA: TGTGCCAGCAGCGTAGCTACGTTGGGTGGTGAAGCTTTCTTT.